The text below deals with one T cell receptor beta chain. Its specificity is unknown. The sample is drawn from a study of OX40 agonist ivuxolimab in advanced cancers. Across the study: Ivuxolimab, which patients received intravenously every 2 weeks, was dosed at 0.01 to 10 mg/kg. Mean age approximately 66 years, range about 23 to 79; around 80% male. Overall study findings and caveats: CD8+ T cells (on average) carried more expanded clones than CD4+ T cells.

TCRdb keeps only in-frame clones here, not all; method: immunoSEQ multiplex PCR. The table lists approximately 20,000 clones, approximately 78% of them singletons. Enrollment shut out patients with autoimmune disease history or systemic immunosuppression. CDR1 and CDR2 (germline): SGDLS, YYNGEE. V lost 0 bases to trimming and J lost 5 bases, with 10 bases between them. This CDR3 contains 14 residues. The receptor was isolated from an adult with an advanced solid tumor such as melanoma, head and neck, liver or kidney cancer. This material consisted of CD4+ or CD8+ T cells sorted from blood, taken in a trial of the OX40 agonist ivuxolimab. This sequence joins TRBV9 and TRBJ2-3, with D unclear. The CDR3 loop reads CASSVETVQDTQYF. The CDR3 nucleotides are TGTGCCAGCAGCGTAGAAACAGTTCAAGATACGCAGTATTTT.